This T cell receptor (beta chain) was sequenced for a study of blood T cell repertoires in COVID-19. Overall study: COVID-19 samples collected from the United States, Italy and Spain covered acute and convalescent phases. Nucleic acid was either cDNA or gDNA, and it came from T cells, B-cell-depleted T cells, or PBMCs.

Measured with immunoSEQ multiplex PCR; TCRdb has only the in-frame clones, and not every one. The sample has around 70,000 clones, more than 70% seen once. The V and J ends lost 4 bases and 9 bases respectively, with 16 bases between them. This CDR3 contains 14 residues. Germline CDR1 is LGHDT and CDR2 is YNNKEL (reference sequence). The receptor's source is a man in his fifties with COVID-19, enrolled during active disease. The chain employs TRBV3-1 (or the pseudogene TRBV3-2) and TRBJ2-4, with D maybe TRBD1 (6 bases). The sample consisted of peripheral blood. CDR3 amino acids: CASSPQQGFAIQYF. CDR3 coding DNA: TGTGCCAGCAGCCCCCAACAGGGATTCGCCATTCAGTACTTC.